This T cell receptor (beta chain) stems from a study of blood T cell repertoires in COVID-19 (dated by TCRdb to 2018 to 2021). About the investigation overall: Collaborator samples came from the United States, Italy and Spain and covered acute and convalescent phases of COVID-19. The material from the prospective study consisted of cDNA or gDNA derived from T cells, B-cell-depleted T cells, or PBMCs. Deeply sampled blood TCRbeta repertoires from subjects exposed to, actively infected with, or recovered from COVID-19 were included in the dataset. The repertoires were made available in a free public database intended to serve as a resource for research on the immune response to SARS-CoV-2. The samples were drawn from two sources: the first 160 participants of the ongoing ImmuneRACE study, and over 950 subjects contributed by 6 global collaborators. Sample metadata almost always included a de-identified subject ID, COVID-19 status, age in years and sex. HLA class I and class II types, where available, came from metadata supplied by the sample provider rather than from assay-based typing. What the work shows at the level of the full study, not this receptor alone: The quantity of clinical and demographic metadata differed by source and by participant and was supplied without curation.

The immunoSEQ Assay, a bias-controlled multiplex PCR, was used to amplify TCRbeta CDR3 regions from genomic DNA. The paper's data handling went like this. The number of nucleated cells in each sample was estimated from the amplification of reference gene primers within the assay. To quantify the absolute abundance of each unique TCRbeta CDR3 rearrangement, sequence reads were collapsed and filtered. For each sample, productive Simpson clonality was calculated by taking the square root of Simpson's diversity index across productive rearrangements. TCRdb limited this immuneACCESS table to in-frame rearrangements with V and J called. A share of clones is missing; checked studies link under half to unresolved V genes, and the rest is unexplained. From that table come the V and J calls and clone size; the DNA was used to work out D and trimming. The sample table lists around 200,000 clones, around 83% of them with a count of one. The ten largest account for 7% to 10% of the sample.

With respect to this clone: The antigen it recognizes is unknown. No base qualities exist here, and no much larger clone lies one base off it.

From cysteine to phenylalanine, the CDR3 is 15 amino acids long. The sequence is cut down to CDR3 DNA, 45 bases in frame from base 1. Here V drops 10 bases and J drops 4 bases, and the junction holds 11 bases not matched to any gene. The germline V gene encodes CDR1 MNHEY and CDR2 SMNVEV (reference sequence). Collaborating institutions collected whole blood in K2EDTA tubes following their own protocols. For TCRbeta analysis, collaborator samples were shipped as frozen whole blood, as isolated PBMCs, or as DNA extracted from either sample type. The sequence links TRBV27 to TRBJ2-3, and 10 bases in between align with TRBD1. The TCR originated in a woman aged 50 to 60 with acute or convalescent COVID-19. The specimen was peripheral blood. The CDR3 reads CATPGPGQGSDTQYF. The sequenced DNA is TGTGCCACCCCCGGTCCGGGACAGGGGTCAGATACGCAGTATTTT.